This TCR beta chain was profiled in a study of blood T cell repertoires in COVID-19. About the study: The origin of the acute and convalescent COVID-19 samples was the United States, Italy and Spain. In each case, the material was cDNA or gDNA derived from T cells, B-cell-depleted T cells, or PBMCs.

This clone was detected only a few times. Original analysis: How many nucleated cells were present was estimated from reference gene primer amplification. TCRdb's table, derived via immunoSEQ multiplex PCR, lists solely in-frame clones and lacks some. That table furnishes V, J and clone size, whereas the DNA furnished D and trimming. This table holds approximately 260,000 clones, around four fifths found once. V lost 4 bases and J 0 bases, leaving 11 bases between the germline ends. CDR3 length: 15 residues. Germline CDR1 SGDLS, CDR2 YYNGEE. The chain has TRBV9 and TRBJ1-3, with D perhaps TRBD1 (5 bases). Material for sequencing was peripheral blood. The sequence derives from a middle-aged woman with active or convalescent COVID-19. In nucleotides, the CDR3 is TGTGCCAGCAGCCTGGGGCCCAGCTCTGGAAACACCATATATTTT. Amino acids: CASSLGPSSGNTIYF.